This TCR beta chain was identified during a study of blood T cell repertoires in COVID-19. Germline V gene lookup returns CDR1 SGHVS and CDR2 FNYEAQ. The CDR3 consists of 17 residues. With 5 bases clipped from V and 8 bases from J, the junction kept 16 bases outside the gene matches. The data were produced by immunoSEQ multiplex PCR, yet TCRdb's version contains in-frame clones alone and is incomplete. The table has over 150,000 clones, more than 65% seen once. Sequenced input: peripheral blood. This sequence was found in a human donor in a cohort sampled during active COVID-19. The chain combines TRBV7-6 with TRBJ2-1, with 9 bases lining up with TRBD2. The CDR3 sequence is CASSPKGGRVWGDEQFF. Written as DNA, the CDR3 is TGTGCCAGCAGCCCTAAAGGCGGGAGGGTTTGGGGCGATGAGCAGTTCTTC.